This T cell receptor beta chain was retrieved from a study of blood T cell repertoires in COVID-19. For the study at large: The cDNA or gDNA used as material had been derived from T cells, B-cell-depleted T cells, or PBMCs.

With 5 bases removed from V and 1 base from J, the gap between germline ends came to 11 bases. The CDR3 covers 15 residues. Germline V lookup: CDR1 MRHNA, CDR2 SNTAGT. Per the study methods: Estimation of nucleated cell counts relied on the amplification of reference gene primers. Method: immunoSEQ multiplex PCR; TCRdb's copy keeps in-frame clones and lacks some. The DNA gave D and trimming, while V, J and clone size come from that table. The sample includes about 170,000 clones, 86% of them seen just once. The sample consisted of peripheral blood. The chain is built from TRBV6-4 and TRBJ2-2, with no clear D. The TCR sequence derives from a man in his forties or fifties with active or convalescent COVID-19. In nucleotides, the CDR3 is TGTGCCAGCAGTTTCCGACACGGGAACACCGGGGAGCTGTTTTTT. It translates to CASSFRHGNTGELFF.